One and the same sample provided the 26 T cell receptor beta chains below, sequenced in a study of T cells expressing NK-cell markers. TCRdb reanalyzed the 5' RACE reads, giving one entry per CDR3 protein sequence and no DNA. The listing records 400,000 to 550,000 distinct CDR3 sequences. The sample was blood T cells: a sorted CD56 or NKG2C T cell subset, CD4+ or CD8+ T cells, or bulk PBMC T cells (not recorded which). These receptors all come from a woman aged 18-70 years in good health.

CDR3 protein: CSARGGRSRNEQFF. The chain employs TRBV20-1 and TRBJ2-1; the TRBD2 assignment by TCRdb is unverifiable without DNA. Germline loops: CDR1 DFQATT, CDR2 SNEGSKA (reference sequence). This CDR3 spans 14 amino acids.

The chain uses TRBV5-4 and TRBJ2-2; TCRdb names TRBD1, which stays unverified in the absence of DNA. Germline assignment: CDR1 SGHNT and CDR2 YYREEE (reference sequence). The CDR3 covers 16 residues. The chain's CDR3 is CASSLVSGGGTGELFF.

J is TRBJ2-1 and V is TRBV9; TCRdb outputs TRBD2, but without DNA this stays unchecked. CDR3 length: 19 amino acids. CDR1 and CDR2 (germline): SGDLS, YYNGEE. The CDR3 loop reads CASSVEPELAGGPKDEQFF.

The chain recombines TRBV7-8 with TRBJ1-6. Per germline, CDR1 SGHVS and CDR2 FQNEAQ. This CDR3 comprises 16 residues. The CDR3 loop is CASSLVVTDYNSPLHF.

The chain employs TRBV11-2 and TRBJ1-4; TCRdb's D call of TRBD1 is untestable without DNA. Germline V gene data show CDR1 as SGHAT and CDR2 as FQNNGV. This CDR3 is 15 amino acids long. CDR3: CASSLDGKQGEKLFF.

V and J are TRBV20-1 and TRBJ2-5; checking the TCRdb D call of TRBD2 is not possible without DNA. The CDR3 covers 13 residues. Germline V gene lookup returns CDR1 DFQATT and CDR2 SNEGSKA (reference sequence). CDR3: CSAKGLAGVGQYF.

V gene TRBV19 combines with J gene TRBJ2-2. In germline, CDR1 is LNHDA, CDR2 SQIVND (reference sequence). The CDR3 has 13 amino acids. The CDR3 loop reads CASSIPKPGELFF. The variable domain in full, completed from reference TRBV19 and TRBJ2-2, reads DGGITQSPKYLFRKEGQNVTLSCEQNLNHDAMYWYRQDPGQGLRLIYYSQIVNDFQKGDIAEGYSVSREKKESFPLTVTSAQKNPTAFYLCASSIPKPGELFFGEGSRLTVL.

This sequence joins TRBV7-2 and TRBJ1-3. The CDR3 has 15 residues. The germline CDR1 and CDR2 sequences are SGHTA and FQGNSA. The CDR3 here is CASSTWTEAGNTIYF.

The V gene is TRBV7-2, the J gene TRBJ2-2. Germline V gene data show CDR1 as SGHTA and CDR2 as FQGNSA. The CDR3 runs 14 residues. CDR3 region: CASSLYQNTGELFF.

V is TRBV9 and J is TRBJ1-5; the D call from TCRdb, TRBD1, cannot be confirmed without DNA. The CDR3 loop spans 16 amino acids. The germline CDR1 and CDR2 sequences are SGDLS and YYNGEE. CDR3 residues: CASSKGDRNSNQPQHF. Looking up the rest from reference TRBV9 and TRBJ1-5 gives the full variable domain: DSGVTQTPKHLITATGQRVTLRCSPRSGDLSVYWYQQSLDQGLQFLIQYYNGEERAKGNILERFSAQQFPDLHSELNLSSLELGDSALYFCASSKGDRNSNQPQHFGDGTRLSIL.

This chain links TRBV6-2 or TRBV6-3 with TRBJ2-2; with no DNA, the TCRdb D assignment of TRBD1 cannot be verified. CDR3 length: 17 residues. CDR1 MNHEY and CDR2 SVGEGT come from the germline V gene. CDR3 protein: CASSPRGGQKPTGELFF.

The chain is built from TRBV14 and TRBJ2-2. Germline V gene data show CDR1 as SGHDN and CDR2 as FVKESK. The CDR3 is 13 residues long. The CDR3 protein is CASSELSTGELFF.

CDR3 sequence: CSATHNGEQYF. J is TRBJ2-7 and V is TRBV20-1. Germline V CDR1 and CDR2: DFQATT, SNEGSKA (reference sequence). The CDR3 is 11 residues long.

This chain joins TRBV7-2 and TRBJ2-2; without DNA, the TCRdb call of TRBD2 cannot be checked. Germline CDR1 is SGHTA and CDR2 is FQGNSA. The CDR3 extends over 16 amino acids. The CDR3 reads CASSTRRRPNTGELFF.

This chain joins TRBV12-3 or TRBV12-4 and TRBJ1-2; absent DNA, TCRdb's TRBD1 call cannot be checked. This CDR3 has 14 residues. Here the CDR3 reads CASRGDTRNYGYTF.

The chain carries TRBV19 and TRBJ2-3. CDR1 is LNHDA and CDR2 is SQIVND in the germline V gene (reference sequence). The CDR3 spans 13 residues. The CDR3 loop reads CASSFASTDTQYF.

V is TRBV7-3 and J is TRBJ2-1; TCRdb gives TRBD2 as the D gene, but with no DNA this cannot be confirmed. Germline V gene lookup returns CDR1 SGHTA and CDR2 FQGTGA. The length of the CDR3 is 16 residues. CDR3: CASSSLAGGPDDEQFF.

V usage is TRBV20-1 and J usage is TRBJ1-6. Germline lookup yields CDR1 DFQATT and CDR2 SNEGSKA (reference sequence). This CDR3 is 14 amino acids long. The chain's CDR3 is CSAKGRAANSPLHF.

The V call is TRBV5-1, the J call TRBJ1-4; TCRdb reports TRBD1, a call that lacks DNA to check it against. The length of the CDR3 is 16 residues. Germline V CDR1 and CDR2: SGHRS, YFSETQ. Here the CDR3 reads CASSPGQGSTNEKLFF.

CDR3 loop: CASVAGVEQPQHF. The chain employs TRBV2 and TRBJ1-5; the D gene TCRdb calls, TRBD1, cannot be checked with no DNA. This CDR3 region has 13 residues. CDR1 is SNHLY and CDR2 is FYNNEI in the germline V gene.

The J gene is TRBJ2-2, the V gene TRBV12-3 or TRBV12-4; TCRdb indicates TRBD1, and absent DNA this call remains unverified. CDR3 length equals 14 residues. The CDR3 here is CASSRTDGTGELFF.

The rearrangement links TRBV28 to TRBJ2-1; there is no DNA to check the TCRdb D call of TRBD1. CDR3 length: 13 residues. Per germline, CDR1 MDHEN and CDR2 SYDVKM. The CDR3 protein is CASSPLLDNEQFF.

The V call is TRBV10-3, the J call TRBJ2-2. Germline CDR1 reads ENHRY; CDR2 reads SYGVKD. The CDR3 has 13 residues. The CDR3 is CATRPLRSGELFF.

V gene TRBV7-2 combines with J gene TRBJ2-3. Germline CDR1 SGHTA, CDR2 FQGNSA. CDR3 length: 14 amino acids. This CDR3 is CASTNSAYTDTQYF.

This chain joins TRBV6-2 or TRBV6-3 and TRBJ2-5. CDR1 MNHEY and CDR2 SVGEGT come from the germline V gene. The CDR3 contains 13 residues. The CDR3 sequence: CASSYRYQETQYF.

The rearrangement uses TRBV25-1 and TRBJ1-6; TCRdb gives TRBD1 as the D gene, but with no DNA this cannot be confirmed. Germline CDR1 is MGHDK and CDR2 is SYGVNS. The CDR3 sequence is 13 residues long. CDR3 region: CASNFRDNSPLHF.